The clone carrying this T cell receptor (beta chain) was seen only once. This record belongs to a study of Ad26.COV2.S vaccination and SARS-CoV-2 variants. Indicated treatment: roughly 20 received Ad26.COV2.S at low or high dose, single or two shots; about five received placebo; per-sample allocation not given. The samples date from day 63 after the first vaccine or placebo injection. It was an adult aged 18-55 years in Boston who was the donor. The repertoire was sequenced with immunoSEQ multiplex PCR; TCRdb's copy has only in-frame clones and lacks some. The table records about 350,000 clones, roughly 90% of them present only once. Trimming took off 2 bases at V and 0 bases at J, with 12 bases between the two ends. CDR1 and CDR2 from the germline V gene are SGHRS and YFSETQ. The CDR3 length is 17 residues.

The clonotype originates from a person aged 18-60 years who received the Ad26.COV2.S COVID-19 vaccine or a placebo. The gene calls are TRBV5-1 and TRBJ1-6; weak D call: TRBD1 (5 bases). The sample in question was peripheral blood, obtained in a trial of Ad26.COV2.S vaccine versus placebo. The CDR3 sequence is CASSLSGGGSYNSPLHF. DNA for the CDR3: TGCGCCAGCAGCTTAAGTGGGGGGGGCTCCTATAATTCACCCCTCCACTTT.